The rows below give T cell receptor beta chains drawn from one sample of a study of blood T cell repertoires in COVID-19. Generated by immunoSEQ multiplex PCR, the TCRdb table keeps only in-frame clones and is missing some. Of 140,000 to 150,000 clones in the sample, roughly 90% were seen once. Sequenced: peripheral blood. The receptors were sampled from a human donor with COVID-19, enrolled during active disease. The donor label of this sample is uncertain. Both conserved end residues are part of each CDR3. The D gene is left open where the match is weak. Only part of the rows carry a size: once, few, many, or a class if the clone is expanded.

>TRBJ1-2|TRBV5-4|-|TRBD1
TGTGCCAGCAGCTCTCGGACAGGCGACTCGAGAGGCTACACCTTC
CASSSRTGDSRGYTF
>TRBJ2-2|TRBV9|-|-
TGTGCCAGCAGCGGGACAGCCGGATTGCCCGGGGAGCTGTTTTTT
CASSGTAGLPGELFF
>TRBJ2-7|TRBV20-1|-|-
TGCAGTGCCCGAGAATCCTACGAGCAGTACTTC
CSARESYEQYF
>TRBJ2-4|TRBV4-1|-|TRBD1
TGCGCCAGCAGCCAAGACGGGACAGGGTCCAAAAACATTCAGTACTTC
CASSQDGTGSKNIQYF
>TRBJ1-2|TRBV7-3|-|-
TGTGCCAGCAGCGTAAACAGGGACGATGGCTATGGCTACACCTTC
CASSVNRDDGYGYTF
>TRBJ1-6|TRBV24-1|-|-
TGTGCCACCAGCGAAGGGGCAGCCAATTCACCCCTCCACTTT
CATSEGAANSPLHF
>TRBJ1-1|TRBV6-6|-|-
TGTGCCAGCAGTTACTTCCCAGGTGGGAACACTGAAGCTTTCTTT
CASSYFPGGNTEAFF
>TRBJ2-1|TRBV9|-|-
TGTGCCAGCAGCGCCCGTAGCTCCTACAATGAGCAGTTCTTC
CASSARSSYNEQFF
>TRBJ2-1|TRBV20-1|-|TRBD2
TGCAGTGCTAGTAAGGGTAGCGGGAGAGTCAATGAGCAGTTCTTC
CSASKGSGRVNEQFF
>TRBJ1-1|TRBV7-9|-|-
TGTGCCAGCAGCTTACCCTCTGAAGCTTTCTTT
CASSLPSEAFF
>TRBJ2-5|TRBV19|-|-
TGTGCCAGTAGTATAGGACAGGCCCAAGAGACCCAGTACTTC
CASSIGQAQETQYF
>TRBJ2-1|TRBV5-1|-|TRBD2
TGCGCCAGCAGCTTGGCCGGGACTAGCGGGGGGCTATTGGTTGAGCAGTTCTTC
CASSLAGTSGGLLVEQFF
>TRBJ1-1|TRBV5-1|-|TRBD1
TGCGCCAGCAGCCGCCTTCCCACAGGGGTGAACACTGAAGCTTTCTTT
CASSRLPTGVNTEAFF
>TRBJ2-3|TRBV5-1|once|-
TGCGCCAGCAGCTTGGGAATCCGGGGGGATACGCAGTATTTT
CASSLGIRGDTQYF
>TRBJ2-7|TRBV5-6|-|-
TGTGCCAGCAGCCCGGGACCAACAGGGTCGCACGAGCAGTACTTC
CASSPGPTGSHEQYF
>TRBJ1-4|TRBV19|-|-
TGTGCCAGTAGTATAGGCGGCAGCGAGTTAAAACTGTTTTTT
CASSIGGSELKLFF
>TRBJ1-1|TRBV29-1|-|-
TGCAGCGTCACCAACAGGGCGGAGAGCACTGAAGCTTTCTTT
CSVTNRAESTEAFF
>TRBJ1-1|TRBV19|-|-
TGTGCCAGTAGCCAACTGGGGGGGGCCCTGGGCACTGAAGCTTTCTTT
CASSQLGGALGTEAFF
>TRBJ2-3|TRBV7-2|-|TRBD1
TGTGCCAGCAGCCCCTGGACAGGGCCCACAGATACGCAGTATTTT
CASSPWTGPTDTQYF
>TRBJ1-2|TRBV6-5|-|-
TGTGCCAGCAGCCAAGGACAGTATGGCTACACCTTC
CASSQGQYGYTF